The 9 T cell receptor beta chains below all came from one sample that was sequenced in a study of glioma-infiltrating T cells. TCR alpha and beta CDR3 regions were amplified from RNA using iRepertoire nested multiplex PCR. TCRdb used MiXCR to reprocess the multiplex PCR reads, holding one entry per CDR3 protein. The sample lists roughly 40,000 distinct CDR3 sequences, under 25% occurring once. Sequencing input: glioma tissue, nonneoplastic brain tissue, or PBMCs (not recorded which). The receptors were sampled from a human donor with low-grade glioma or glioblastoma, undergoing nonglioma brain surgery, or in good health (not recorded which).

This clonotype was observed at least ten times. The V call is TRBV24-1, the J call TRBJ2-1; 8 nucleotides align to TRBD1. Germline values: CDR1 KGHDR, CDR2 SFDVKD. The CDR3 covers 15 residues. Trimming at V came to 5 bases and at J to 0 bases, leaving 2 bases not matched to a gene. CDR3 sequence: CATSGGQASYNEQFF. The CDR3 DNA sequence: TGTGCCACCAGTGGGGGACAGGCCTCCTACAATGAGCAGTTCTTC.

This clonotype was detected ten times or more. The chain joins TRBV7-2 to TRBJ2-3, with D maybe TRBD2 (7 bases). The CDR3 runs 19 residues. Germline CDR1 reads SGHTA; CDR2 reads FQGNSA. With 1 base removed from V and 1 base from J, the gap between germline ends came to 21 bases. The CDR3 sequence: CASSLEPLDGGRGTDTQYF. Here the CDR3 DNA reads TGTGCCAGCAGCTTAGAACCCCTGGACGGGGGGCGGGGCACAGATACGCAGTATTTT.

As to this clonotype: This likely comes from a read error, as the CDR3 has no conserved phenylalanine or tryptophan at its end. CDR3 sequence reads: CASSLWSGGEQYL. The CDR3 bases are TGTGCCAGCAGCTTGTGGTCAGGGGGCGAGCAGTACCTC. The chain joins TRBV5-6 to TRBJ2-7; TRBD1 matches 7 bases. The junction had 4 bases not matched to a gene; V was cut back by 1 base and J by 6 bases. Per germline, CDR1 SGHDT and CDR2 YYEEEE. The CDR3 sequence is 13 residues long.

This clonotype appeared many times. This sequence joins TRBV12-3 or TRBV12-4 and TRBJ1-1, with 7 bases aligning to TRBD1. V gave up 6 bases and J gave up 0 bases; unmatched junction bases: 7. The CDR3 has 15 amino acids. DNA for the CDR3: TGTGCCAGCAGCCCCTCGACAGGGATGAACACTGAAGCTTTCTTT. Translating gives CASSPSTGMNTEAFF.

This chain's CDR3 is CASSLGGPLADTQYF. As DNA, the CDR3 is TGTGCCAGCAGCTTAGGCGGCCCCTTAGCAGATACGCAGTATTTT. The chain uses TRBV11-3 and TRBJ2-3; D ambiguous. Germline V gives CDR1 SGHNT, CDR2 YENEEA. The CDR3 length is 15 residues. The V gene lost 1 base and the J gene lost 4 bases, with 12 bases spanning the gap.

CDR3 amino acids: CATSRDADNSHPHF. The CDR3 region has the DNA TGTGCCACCAGCAGAGATGCGGATAATTCACACCCCCACTTT. The chain is built from TRBV15 and TRBJ1-6; unclear D gene. The germline CDR1 and CDR2 sequences are LNHNV and YYDKDF (reference sequence). This CDR3 spans 14 amino acids. Trimming removed 0 bases at V and 18 bases at J, with 18 bases between. The full variable domain, its missing parts supplied by reference TRBV15 and TRBJ1-6, is DAMVIQNPRYQVTQFGKPVTLSCSQTLNHNVMYWYQQKSSQAPKLLFHYYDKDFNNEADTPDNFQSRRPNTSFCFLDIRSPGLGDTAMYLCATSRDADNSHPHFGNGTRLTVT.

On this clonotype itself: Its ends do not fully match the called genes, so a read error is possible. The chain has TRBV5-4 and TRBJ2-2; D might be TRBD2 (6 bases). Germline V gene lookup returns CDR1 SGHNT and CDR2 YYREEE (reference sequence). The CDR3 spans 14 residues. CDR3 amino acids: CASSPRTNTGGLFF. The DNA of the CDR3 is TGTGCCAGCAGCCCCAGGACTAACACCGGGGGGCTGTTTTTT.

This clonotype showed up many times. The rearrangement links TRBV6-2 or TRBV6-3 to TRBJ2-2; D ambiguous. The CDR3 is 13 residues long. Germline V lookup: CDR1 MNHEY, CDR2 SVGEGT. V lost 0 bases and J lost 1, with 0 bases in between. CDR3 nucleotide sequence: TGTGCCAGCAGTTACTCGAACACCGGGGAGCTGTTTTTT. Its translation: CASSYSNTGELFF.

This clonotype was counted at least ten times. J is TRBJ1-6 and V is TRBV2; a possible D gene is TRBD1 (5 bases). This CDR3 contains 14 residues. Trimming pared 9 bases from V and 5 bases from J, leaving 14 bases between. Germline CDR1 and CDR2: SNHLY and FYNNEI. CDR3 protein: CARTDQGDNSPLHF. CDR3 in DNA: TGTGCCAGAACCGACCAGGGCGATAATTCACCCCTCCACTTT.